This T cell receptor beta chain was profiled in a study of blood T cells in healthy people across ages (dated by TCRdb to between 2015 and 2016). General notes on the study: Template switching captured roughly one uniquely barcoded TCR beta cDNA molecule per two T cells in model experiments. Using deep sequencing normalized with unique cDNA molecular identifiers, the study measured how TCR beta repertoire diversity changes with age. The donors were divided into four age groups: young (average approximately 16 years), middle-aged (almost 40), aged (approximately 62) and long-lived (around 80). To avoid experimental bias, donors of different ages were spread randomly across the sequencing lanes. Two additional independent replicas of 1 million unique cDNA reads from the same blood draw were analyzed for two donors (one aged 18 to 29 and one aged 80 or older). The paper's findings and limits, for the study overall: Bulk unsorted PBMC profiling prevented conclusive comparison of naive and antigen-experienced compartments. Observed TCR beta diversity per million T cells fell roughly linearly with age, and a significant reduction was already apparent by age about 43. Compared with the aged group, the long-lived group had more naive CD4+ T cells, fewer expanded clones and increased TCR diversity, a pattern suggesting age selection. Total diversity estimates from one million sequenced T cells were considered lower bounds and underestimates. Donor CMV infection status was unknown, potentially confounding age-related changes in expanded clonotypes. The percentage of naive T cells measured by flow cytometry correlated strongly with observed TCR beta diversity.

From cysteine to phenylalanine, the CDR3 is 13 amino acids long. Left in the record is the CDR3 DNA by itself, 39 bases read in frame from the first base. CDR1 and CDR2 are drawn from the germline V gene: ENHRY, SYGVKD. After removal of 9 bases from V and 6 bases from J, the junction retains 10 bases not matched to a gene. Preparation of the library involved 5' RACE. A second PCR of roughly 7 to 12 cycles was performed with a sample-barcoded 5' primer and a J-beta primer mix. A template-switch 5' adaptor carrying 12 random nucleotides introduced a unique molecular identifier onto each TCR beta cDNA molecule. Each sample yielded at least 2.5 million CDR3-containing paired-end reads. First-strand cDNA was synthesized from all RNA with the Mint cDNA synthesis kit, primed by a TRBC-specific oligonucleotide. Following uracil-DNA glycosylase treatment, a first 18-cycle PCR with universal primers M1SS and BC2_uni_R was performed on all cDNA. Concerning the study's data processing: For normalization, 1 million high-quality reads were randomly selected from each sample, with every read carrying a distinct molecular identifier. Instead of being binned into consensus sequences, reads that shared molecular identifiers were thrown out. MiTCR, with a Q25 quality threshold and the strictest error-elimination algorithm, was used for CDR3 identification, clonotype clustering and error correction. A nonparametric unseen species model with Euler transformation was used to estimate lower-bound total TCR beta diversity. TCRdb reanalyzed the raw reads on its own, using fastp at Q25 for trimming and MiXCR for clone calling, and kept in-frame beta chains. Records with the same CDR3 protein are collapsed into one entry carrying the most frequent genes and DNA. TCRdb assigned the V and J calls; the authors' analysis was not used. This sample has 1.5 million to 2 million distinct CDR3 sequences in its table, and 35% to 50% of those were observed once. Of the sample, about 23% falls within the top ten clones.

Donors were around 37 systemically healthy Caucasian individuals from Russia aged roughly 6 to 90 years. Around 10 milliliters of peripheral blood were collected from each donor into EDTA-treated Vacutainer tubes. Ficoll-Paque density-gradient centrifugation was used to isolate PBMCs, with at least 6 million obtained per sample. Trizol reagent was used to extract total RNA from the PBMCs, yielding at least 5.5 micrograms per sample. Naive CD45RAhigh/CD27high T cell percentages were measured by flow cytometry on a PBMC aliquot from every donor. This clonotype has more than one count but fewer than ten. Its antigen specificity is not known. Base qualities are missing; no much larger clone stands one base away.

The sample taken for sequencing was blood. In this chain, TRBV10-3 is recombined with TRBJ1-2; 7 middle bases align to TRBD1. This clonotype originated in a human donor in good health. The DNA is TGTGCCATTCCCGCAGGGGGGCAGAATGGCTACACCTTC. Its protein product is CAIPAGGQNGYTF.